The source of this T cell receptor (beta chain) is a study of blood T cells in healthy people across ages. It was with a sample-barcoded 5' primer and a J-beta primer mix that a second PCR of roughly 7 to 12 cycles was run. TCRdb analysed the 5' RACE reads with MiXCR anew, one entry per CDR3 protein. Of about 1,000,000 distinct CDR3 sequences in the sample, 40% to 45% were seen once. The sequenced material came from blood. The receptor comes from a woman in her fifties or sixties in good health.

This CDR3 is CATRQEGLTDTQYF. The CDR3 DNA reads TGTGCCACCCGACAGGAGGGGCTCACAGATACGCAGTATTTT. The rearrangement joins TRBV27 to TRBJ2-3; TRBD1 or TRBD2 may be the D gene (6 bases each). V was cut by 10 bases and J by 2 bases, with 16 bases left in between. This CDR3 contains 14 residues. Germline V CDR1 and CDR2: MNHEY, SMNVEV (reference sequence).